These 15 T cell receptor beta chains were sequenced from one sample in a study of blood T cell repertoires in COVID-19. Clones were read by immunoSEQ multiplex PCR, and TCRdb kept only the in-frame ones, dropping some. The sample consists of 250,000 to 350,000 clones, about nine tenths of them appearing once. Sequenced sample: peripheral blood. These receptors all come from a woman between 50 and 59 years old who had recovered from COVID-19.

The table lists this clone with a count of one. V is TRBV7-2 and J is TRBJ2-7, with TRBD2 matching 8 bases. This CDR3 spans 15 amino acids. CDR1 and CDR2 from the germline V gene are SGHTA and FQGNSA. V lost 4 bases to trimming and J lost 3 bases; unmatched junction nucleotides: 8. As DNA, the CDR3 is TGTGCCAGCAGCTCCCGCCGTGCGGGGGGCTACGAGCAGTACTTC. It translates to CASSSRRAGGYEQYF.

V usage is TRBV28 and J usage is TRBJ1-2; TRBD1 matches at 8 bases. V dropped 6 bases and J dropped 4; count of bases not matched to a gene: 16. This CDR3 spans 17 amino acids. Germline V gene lookup returns CDR1 MDHEN and CDR2 SYDVKM. The CDR3 region has the DNA TGTGCCAGCAGCCTCCGGGACAGGTTCAGTCGGGGCTATGGCTACACCTTC. Translation gives CASSLRDRFSRGYGYTF.

The genes are TRBV11-2 and TRBJ1-5, with a possible D match to TRBD1 (6 bases). Germline V lookup: CDR1 SGHAT, CDR2 FQNNGV. V was trimmed by 5 bases and J by 5 bases, leaving 10 bases between them. The CDR3 is 13 residues long. For the CDR3, the DNA is TGTGCCAGCAGCCGGGACATTGATCAGCCCCAGCATTTT. It codes for CASSRDIDQPQHF.

The chain has TRBV27 and TRBJ2-1; 8 nucleotides agree with TRBD2. Germline values: CDR1 MNHEY, CDR2 SMNVEV (reference sequence). The CDR3 sequence is 14 residues long. V dropped 4 bases and J dropped 7; count of bases not matched to a gene: 6. The CDR3 loop is CASSWGVAGNEQFF. CDR3 coding DNA: TGTGCCAGCAGTTGGGGGGTAGCGGGGAATGAGCAGTTCTTC.

In its sample, this clone was seen once. This sequence joins TRBV7-9 and TRBJ1-1; TRBD1 is a possible D gene (5 bases). V was shortened by 2 bases and J by 3 bases, with 10 bases between the two germline ends. The CDR3 covers 14 residues. The germline CDR1 and CDR2 sequences are SEHNR and FQNEAQ (reference sequence). The DNA for the CDR3 is TGTGCCAGCAGCTTAATGGGGCTGGACACTGAAGCTTTCTTT. It is translated as CASSLMGLDTEAFF.

The chain uses TRBV6-5 and TRBJ1-1; TRBD1 is a possible D gene (6 bases). CDR1 and CDR2 from the germline V gene are MNHEY and SVGAGI. The CDR3 spans 14 residues. V lost 5 bases, J lost 2 bases, and 12 bases lay in between. CDR3 loop: CASSKQGRNTEAFF. DNA of the CDR3: TGTGCCAGCAGTAAACAGGGTCGAAACACTGAAGCTTTCTTT.

The chain carries TRBV27 and TRBJ1-5; TRBD1 agrees at 7 bases. J gave up 4 bases and V 0 bases, and 3 bases lay outside the gene matches. The V gene's germline CDR1 is MNHEY and CDR2 SMNVEV (reference sequence). The CDR3 runs to 15 residues. CDR3 protein: CASSLSTGSNQPQHF. In DNA form, the CDR3 reads TGTGCCAGCAGTTTATCGACAGGGTCGAATCAGCCCCAGCATTTT.

The chain combines TRBV28 with TRBJ2-1, with D perhaps TRBD2 (5 bases). Germline assignment: CDR1 MDHEN and CDR2 SYDVKM. The CDR3 contains 15 residues. The V end lost 4 bases, the J end lost 0 bases, and 10 bases lay between the germline ends. CDR3 residues: CASSWFGSSYNEQFF. CDR3 coding DNA: TGTGCCAGCAGTTGGTTTGGGAGCTCCTACAATGAGCAGTTCTTC.

This clone was detected once. This chain links TRBV9 with TRBJ1-1, with D uncertain. The V end lost 1 base, the J end lost 1 base, and 8 bases lay between the germline ends. This CDR3 comprises 14 residues. Germline V gives CDR1 SGDLS, CDR2 YYNGEE. CDR3 protein: CASSVSGRNTEAFF. CDR3 DNA: TGTGCCAGCAGCGTAAGCGGACGGAACACTGAAGCTTTCTTT. The full variable domain, rest sourced from reference TRBV9 and TRBJ1-1, is DSGVTQTPKHLITATGQRVTLRCSPRSGDLSVYWYQQSLDQGLQFLIQYYNGEERAKGNILERFSAQQFPDLHSELNLSSLELGDSALYFCASSVSGRNTEAFFGQGTRLTVV.

The chain uses TRBV7-2 and TRBJ2-7; 12 bases are shared with TRBD1. V was pared by 3 bases and J by 5 bases, with 5 bases of the junction left unmatched. The CDR3 contains 15 residues. Per germline, CDR1 SGHTA and CDR2 FQGNSA. CDR3 sequence: CASSLGQGASNEQYF. In nucleotides, the CDR3 is TGTGCCAGCAGCTTGGGACAGGGGGCGAGCAACGAGCAGTACTTC.

CDR3 sequence reads: CASSPRDREDTQYF. The CDR3 bases are TGTGCCAGCAGCCCCCGGGACAGGGAGGATACGCAGTATTTT. The V and J genes are TRBV9 and TRBJ2-3, with TRBD1 identical over 9 bases. CDR3 length: 14 residues. Losses at the gene ends were 4 bases for V and 6 bases for J; bases not matched to a gene: 6. The germline V gene has CDR1 SGDLS and CDR2 YYNGEE.

The rearrangement uses TRBV19 and TRBJ2-1; D possibly corresponds to TRBD1 (6 bases). V lost 3 bases and J 8 bases, leaving 17 bases between the germline ends. Per the germline V gene, CDR1 is LNHDA and CDR2 is SQIVND (reference sequence). The CDR3 has 15 amino acids. The CDR3 DNA sequence: TGTGCCAGTAGTATGCAGGGGTTTAACGTCCATGAGCAGTTCTTC. Translation gives CASSMQGFNVHEQFF.

The chain combines TRBV7-3 with TRBJ1-1; the D gene is possibly TRBD1 (5 bases). Trimming shortened V by 5 bases and J by 1 base, and 17 bases separated the two germline ends. The CDR3 has 16 residues. In germline, CDR1 is SGHTA, CDR2 FQGTGA. DNA of the CDR3: TGTGCCAGCAGCCAGGGACTGGGGCACGCGAACACTGAAGCTTTCTTT. This sequence encodes CASSQGLGHANTEAFF.

V is TRBV27 and J is TRBJ1-1; the D gene is possibly TRBD1 (5 bases). The CDR3 spans 13 residues. The germline V gene has CDR1 MNHEY and CDR2 SMNVEV (reference sequence). Trimming shortened V by 5 bases and J by 6 bases, and 13 bases separated the two germline ends. In DNA form, the CDR3 reads TGTGCCAGCAGTATGGGGCCTTTCGCTGAAGCTTTCTTT. This sequence encodes CASSMGPFAEAFF.

This clone showed up just once. The chain's CDR3 is CASSTGVMHTGELFF. The CDR3 DNA is TGTGCCAGCTCAACCGGGGTAATGCACACCGGGGAGCTGTTTTTT. The chain has TRBV18 and TRBJ2-2; TRBD2 might be the D (5 bases). Trimming took 5 bases from V and 3 from J, leaving 13 bases between them. The CDR3 length is 15 residues. The germline V gene encodes CDR1 KGHSH and CDR2 LQKENI.